This T cell receptor (beta chain) was retrieved from a study of persistence of HIV-infected CD4 T cells. Cells were stimulated with overlapping HIV-1 Gag 15-mer peptides. Memory cells lacking CD40L and CD69 with high CD45RO were sorted. To note about this clone: No antigen is known for it.

The libraries were made with immunoSEQ version 4 in survey mode. Profiling relied on immunoSEQ multiplex PCR, and the TCRdb table lists in-frame clones only, not all of them. The data show 30,000 to 45,000 clones, approximately 87% seen once. Overall study findings and caveats: Degenerate expanded CDR3beta sequences were enriched among CMV- and Gag-responding cells. Compared with CD3/CD28-stimulated cells, CMV- and Gag-responding cells showed lower TCRbeta richness.

V lost 0 bases to trimming and J lost 4 bases, with 13 bases between them. Germline lookup yields CDR1 SNHLY and CDR2 FYNNEI. This CDR3 is built from 15 residues. Specimen: cultured CD4+ T cells from PBMCs, collected from a patient who received antiretroviral therapy. This clonotype was sampled from an adult with HIV. The donor label of this sample is uncertain. The chain has TRBV2 and TRBJ2-7; D perhaps matches TRBD2 (5 bases). In nucleotides, the CDR3 is TGTGCCAGCAGTGAAGCGTCGGGGATCAGGTACGAGCAGTACTTC. This gives the protein CASSEASGIRYEQYF.